This T cell receptor (beta chain) was documented in a study of type 1 regulatory T cells. TCRdb recomputed calls from the reads with MiXCR, one row per CDR3 protein. The sample records 80,000 to 100,000 distinct CDR3 sequences, 30% to 35% being singletons. The CDR3 length is 15 residues. CDR1 is LNHDA, CDR2 SQIVND, per germline (reference sequence). Trimming at V came to 4 bases and at J to 2 bases, leaving 8 bases not matched to a gene. Sample: CD4+ T cells, either the whole sample or a sorted fraction (not recorded which). The chain recombines TRBV19 with TRBJ2-7; 7 bases are a match to TRBD2. This receptor was identified in a human donor in good health. The CDR3 bases are TGTGCCAGTAGTACCGCTAGCGGTCAAACCTACGAGCAGTACTTC. Amino acids: CASSTASGQTYEQYF. Full variable domain (outside the CDR3, taken from reference TRBV19 and TRBJ2-7): DGGITQSPKYLFRKEGQNVTLSCEQNLNHDAMYWYRQDPGQGLRLIYYSQIVNDFQKGDIAEGYSVSREKKESFPLTVTSAQKNPTAFYLCASSTASGQTYEQYFGPGTRLTVT.